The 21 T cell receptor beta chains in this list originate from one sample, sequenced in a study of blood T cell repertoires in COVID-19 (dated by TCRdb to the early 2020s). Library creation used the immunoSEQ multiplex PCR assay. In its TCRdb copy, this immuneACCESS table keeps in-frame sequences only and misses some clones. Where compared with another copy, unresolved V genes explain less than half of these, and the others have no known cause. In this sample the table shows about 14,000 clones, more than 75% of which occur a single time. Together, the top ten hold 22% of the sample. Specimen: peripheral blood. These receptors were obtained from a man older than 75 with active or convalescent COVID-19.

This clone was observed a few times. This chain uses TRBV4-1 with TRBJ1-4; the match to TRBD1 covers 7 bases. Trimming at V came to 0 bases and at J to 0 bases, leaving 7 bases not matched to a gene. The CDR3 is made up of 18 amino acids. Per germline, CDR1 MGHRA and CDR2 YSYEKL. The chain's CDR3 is CASSQDTPGTATNEKLFF. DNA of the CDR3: TGCGCCAGCAGCCAAGATACACCTGGGACAGCAACTAATGAAAAACTGTTTTTT.

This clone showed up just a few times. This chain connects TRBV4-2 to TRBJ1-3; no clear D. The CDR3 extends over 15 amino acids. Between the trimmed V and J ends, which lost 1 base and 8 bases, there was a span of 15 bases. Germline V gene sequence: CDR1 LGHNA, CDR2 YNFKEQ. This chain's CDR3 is CASSQARREMDTIYF. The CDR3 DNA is TGTGCCAGCAGCCAAGCCCGACGGGAAATGGACACCATATATTTT.

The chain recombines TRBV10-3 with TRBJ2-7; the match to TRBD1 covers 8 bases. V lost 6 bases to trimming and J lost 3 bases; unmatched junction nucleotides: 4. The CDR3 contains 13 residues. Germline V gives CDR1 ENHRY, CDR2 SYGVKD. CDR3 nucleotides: TGTGCCATCAGCGCCGGACAGGGCTACGAGCAGTACTTC. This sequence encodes CAISAGQGYEQYF.

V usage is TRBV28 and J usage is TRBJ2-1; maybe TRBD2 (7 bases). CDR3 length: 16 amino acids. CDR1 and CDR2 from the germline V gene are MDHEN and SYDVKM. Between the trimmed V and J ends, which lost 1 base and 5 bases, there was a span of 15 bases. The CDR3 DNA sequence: TGTGCCAGCAGTTTATATCGGGGGGCAATGGACAATGAGCAGTTCTTC. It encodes CASSLYRGAMDNEQFF.

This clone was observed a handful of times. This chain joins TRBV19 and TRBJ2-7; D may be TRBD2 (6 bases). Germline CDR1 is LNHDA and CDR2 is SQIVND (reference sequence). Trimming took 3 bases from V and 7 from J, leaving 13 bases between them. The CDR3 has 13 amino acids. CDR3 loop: CASSMPGAGEQYF. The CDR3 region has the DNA TGTGCCAGTAGTATGCCTGGGGCGGGGGAGCAGTACTTC.

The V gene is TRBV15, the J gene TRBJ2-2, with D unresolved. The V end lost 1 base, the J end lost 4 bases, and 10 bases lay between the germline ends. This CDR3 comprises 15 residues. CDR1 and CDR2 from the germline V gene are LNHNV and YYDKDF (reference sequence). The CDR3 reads CATSRAQSGTGELFF. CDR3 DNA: TGTGCCACCAGCAGAGCACAGTCCGGCACCGGGGAGCTGTTTTTT.

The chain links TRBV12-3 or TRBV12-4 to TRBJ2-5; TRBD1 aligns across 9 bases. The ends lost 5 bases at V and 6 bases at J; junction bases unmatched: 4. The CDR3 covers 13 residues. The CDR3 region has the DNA TGTGCCAGCAGTGGGACAGGGCGGCAGACCCAGTACTTC. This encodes CASSGTGRQTQYF.

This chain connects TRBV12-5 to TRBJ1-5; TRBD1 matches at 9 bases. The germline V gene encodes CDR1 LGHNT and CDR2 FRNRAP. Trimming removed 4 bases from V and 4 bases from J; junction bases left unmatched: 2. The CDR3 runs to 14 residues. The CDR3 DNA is TGTGCTAGTGGTTCTGGACAGGGGAATCAGCCCCAGCATTTT. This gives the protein CASGSGQGNQPQHF.

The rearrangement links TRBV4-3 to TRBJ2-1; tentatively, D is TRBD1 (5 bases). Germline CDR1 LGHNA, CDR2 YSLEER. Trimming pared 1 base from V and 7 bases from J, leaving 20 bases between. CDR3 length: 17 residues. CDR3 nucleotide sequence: TGCGCCAGCAGCCAAGTACAGTCAGGGTTTGGAGTGAATGAGCAGTTCTTC. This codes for CASSQVQSGFGVNEQFF.

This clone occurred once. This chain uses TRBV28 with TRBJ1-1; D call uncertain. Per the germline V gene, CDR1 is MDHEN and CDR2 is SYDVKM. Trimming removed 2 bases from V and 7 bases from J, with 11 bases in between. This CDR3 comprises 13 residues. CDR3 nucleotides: TGTGCCAGCAGTTTAACTGAGCCGAATGAAGCTTTCTTT. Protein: CASSLTEPNEAFF.

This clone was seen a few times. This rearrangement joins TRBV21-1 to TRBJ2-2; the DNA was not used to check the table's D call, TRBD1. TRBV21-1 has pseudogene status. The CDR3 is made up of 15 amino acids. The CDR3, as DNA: TGTGCCAGCACCCAGGCGGACAGGGGTACCGGGGAGCTGTTTTTT. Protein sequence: CASTQADRGTGELFF.

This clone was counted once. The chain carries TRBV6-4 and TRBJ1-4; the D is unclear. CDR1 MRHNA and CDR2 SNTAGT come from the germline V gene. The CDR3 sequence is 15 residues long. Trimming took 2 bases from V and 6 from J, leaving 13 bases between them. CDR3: CASSDGVGGYEKLFF. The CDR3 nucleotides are TGTGCCAGCAGTGACGGGGTAGGAGGATATGAAAAACTGTTTTTT.

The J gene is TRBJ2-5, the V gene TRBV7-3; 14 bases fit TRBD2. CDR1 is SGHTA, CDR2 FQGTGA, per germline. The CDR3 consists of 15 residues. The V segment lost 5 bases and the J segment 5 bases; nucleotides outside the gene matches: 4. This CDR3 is CASSPGLAGAETQYF. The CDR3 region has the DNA TGTGCCAGCAGCCCGGGACTAGCGGGGGCGGAGACCCAGTACTTC.

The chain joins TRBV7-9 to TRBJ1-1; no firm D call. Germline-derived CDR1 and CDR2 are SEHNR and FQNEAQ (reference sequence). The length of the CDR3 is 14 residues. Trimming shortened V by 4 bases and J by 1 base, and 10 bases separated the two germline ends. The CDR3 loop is CASSSTRGNTEAFF. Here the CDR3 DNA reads TGTGCCAGCAGCTCCACTCGGGGGAACACTGAAGCTTTCTTT.

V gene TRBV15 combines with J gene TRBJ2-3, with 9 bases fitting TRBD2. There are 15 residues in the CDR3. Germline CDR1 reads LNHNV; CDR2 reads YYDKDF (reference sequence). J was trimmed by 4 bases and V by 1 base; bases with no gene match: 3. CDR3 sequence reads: CATSRVAGGADTQYF. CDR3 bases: TGTGCCACCAGCAGAGTCGCGGGGGGGGCAGATACGCAGTATTTT.

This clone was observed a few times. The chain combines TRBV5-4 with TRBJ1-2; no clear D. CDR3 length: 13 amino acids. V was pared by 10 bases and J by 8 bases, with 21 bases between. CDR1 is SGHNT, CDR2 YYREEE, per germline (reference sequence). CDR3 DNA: TGTGCCGGAAAAAGCTCCGAGGAAGAAGGCTACACCTTC. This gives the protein CAGKSSEEEGYTF.

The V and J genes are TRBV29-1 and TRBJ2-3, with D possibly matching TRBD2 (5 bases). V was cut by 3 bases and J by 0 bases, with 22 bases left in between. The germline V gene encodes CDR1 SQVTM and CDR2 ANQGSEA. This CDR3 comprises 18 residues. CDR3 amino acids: CSVEVSTLLRTSTDTQYF. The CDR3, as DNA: TGCAGCGTTGAGGTGTCCACCCTCTTGAGGACTAGCACAGATACGCAGTATTTT.

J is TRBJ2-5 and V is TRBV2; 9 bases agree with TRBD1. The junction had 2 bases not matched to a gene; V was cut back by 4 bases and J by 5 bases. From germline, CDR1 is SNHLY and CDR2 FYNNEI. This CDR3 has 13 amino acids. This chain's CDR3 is CASSGGQGETQYF. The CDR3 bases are TGTGCCAGCAGTGGCGGACAGGGGGAGACCCAGTACTTC.

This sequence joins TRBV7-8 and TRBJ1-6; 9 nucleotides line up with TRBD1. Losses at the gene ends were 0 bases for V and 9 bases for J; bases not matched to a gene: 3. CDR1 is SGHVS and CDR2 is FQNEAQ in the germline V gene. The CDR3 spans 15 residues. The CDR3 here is CASSLAGQGGSPLHF. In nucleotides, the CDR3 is TGTGCCAGCAGCTTAGCGGGACAGGGTGGTTCACCCCTCCACTTT.

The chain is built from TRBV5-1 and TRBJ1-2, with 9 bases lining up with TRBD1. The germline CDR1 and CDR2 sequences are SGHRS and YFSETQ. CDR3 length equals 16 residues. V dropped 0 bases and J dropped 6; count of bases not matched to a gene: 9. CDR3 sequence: CASSLAGTGNQNGYTF. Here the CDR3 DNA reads TGCGCCAGCAGCTTGGCCGGGACAGGGAACCAGAATGGCTACACCTTC.

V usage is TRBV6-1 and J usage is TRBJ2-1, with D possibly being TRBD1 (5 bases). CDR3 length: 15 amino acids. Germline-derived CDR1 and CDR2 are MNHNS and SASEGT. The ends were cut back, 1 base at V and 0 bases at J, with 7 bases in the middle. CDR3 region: CASSEGGLSYNEQFF. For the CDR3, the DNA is TGTGCCAGCAGTGAAGGGGGCCTCTCCTACAATGAGCAGTTCTTC.